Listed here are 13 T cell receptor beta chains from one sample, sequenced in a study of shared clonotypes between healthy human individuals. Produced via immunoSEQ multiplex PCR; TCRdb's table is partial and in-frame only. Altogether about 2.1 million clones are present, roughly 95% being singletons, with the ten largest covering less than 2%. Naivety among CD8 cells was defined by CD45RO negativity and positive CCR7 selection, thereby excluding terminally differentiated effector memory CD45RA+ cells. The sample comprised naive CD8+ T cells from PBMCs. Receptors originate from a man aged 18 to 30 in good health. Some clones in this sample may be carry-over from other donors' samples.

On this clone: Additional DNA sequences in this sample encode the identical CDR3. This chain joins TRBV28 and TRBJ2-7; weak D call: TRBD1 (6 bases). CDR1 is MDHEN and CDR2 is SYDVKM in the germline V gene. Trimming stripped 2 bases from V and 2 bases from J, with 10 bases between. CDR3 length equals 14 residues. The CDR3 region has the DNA TGTGCCAGCAGTTTAGTAGGGGGAACCTACGAGCAGTACTTC. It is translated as CASSLVGGTYEQYF.

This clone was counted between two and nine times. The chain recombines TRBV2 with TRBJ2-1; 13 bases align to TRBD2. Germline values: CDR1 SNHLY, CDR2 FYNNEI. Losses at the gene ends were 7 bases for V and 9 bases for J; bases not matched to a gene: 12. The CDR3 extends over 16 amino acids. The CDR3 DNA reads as TGTGCCAGCACCACAATCCTCGGGACTAGCGGGGTTGAGCAGTTCTTC. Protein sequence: CASTTILGTSGVEQFF.

This CDR3 reads CASSTGTSGRDAEQYF. The CDR3 DNA follows: TGCGCCAGCAGCACAGGGACTAGCGGGAGAGACGCCGAGCAGTACTTC. This chain joins TRBV5-1 and TRBJ2-7, with 14 bases aligning to TRBD2. Looked up from germline, CDR1 is SGHRS and CDR2 is YFSETQ. This CDR3 is built from 16 residues. The J segment lost 6 bases and the V segment lost 4 bases, leaving 9 bases of the junction unmatched.

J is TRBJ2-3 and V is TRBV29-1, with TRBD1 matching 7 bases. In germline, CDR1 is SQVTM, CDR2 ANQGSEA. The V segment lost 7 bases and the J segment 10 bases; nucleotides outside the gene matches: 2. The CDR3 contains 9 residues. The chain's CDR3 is CSATGAQYF. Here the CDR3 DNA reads TGCAGCGCAACAGGGGCGCAGTATTTT.

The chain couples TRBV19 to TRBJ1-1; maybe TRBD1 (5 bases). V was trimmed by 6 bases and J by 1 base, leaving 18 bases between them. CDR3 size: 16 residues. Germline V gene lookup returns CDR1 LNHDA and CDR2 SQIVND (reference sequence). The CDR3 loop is CASRLHRQYQNTEAFF. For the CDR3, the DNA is TGTGCCAGTAGACTTCACCGACAGTATCAGAACACTGAAGCTTTCTTT.

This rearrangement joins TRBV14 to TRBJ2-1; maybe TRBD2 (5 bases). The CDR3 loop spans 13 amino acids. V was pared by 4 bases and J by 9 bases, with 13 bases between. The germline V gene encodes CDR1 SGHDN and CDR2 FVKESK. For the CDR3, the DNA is TGTGCCAGCAGCCTCCTGAGGACTCGTGAGCAGTTCTTC. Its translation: CASSLLRTREQFF.

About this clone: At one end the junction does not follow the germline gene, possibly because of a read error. CDR3 amino acids: CATSRDVGGSHEQYF. The CDR3 DNA reads TGTGCCACCAGCAGAGATGTGGGGGGCTCCCACGAGCAGTACTTC. The chain employs TRBV15 and TRBJ2-7; D is tentatively TRBD1 or TRBD2 (6 bases each). The V gene's germline CDR1 is LNHNV and CDR2 YYDKDF (reference sequence). This CDR3 is 15 amino acids long.

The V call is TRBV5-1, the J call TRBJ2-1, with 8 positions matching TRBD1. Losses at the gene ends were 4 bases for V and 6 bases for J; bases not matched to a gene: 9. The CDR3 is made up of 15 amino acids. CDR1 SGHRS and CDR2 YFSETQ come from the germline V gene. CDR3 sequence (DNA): TGCGCCAGCAGCCCAGACAGGGGTCCCTTCAATGAGCAGTTCTTC. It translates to CASSPDRGPFNEQFF.

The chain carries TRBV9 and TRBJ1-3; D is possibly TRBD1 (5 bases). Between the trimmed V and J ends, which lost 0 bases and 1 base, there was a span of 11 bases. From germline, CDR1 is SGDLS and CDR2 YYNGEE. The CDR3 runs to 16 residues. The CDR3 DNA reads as TGTGCCAGCAGCGTAGATGGGGGAACGTCTGGAAACACCATATATTTT. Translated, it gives CASSVDGGTSGNTIYF. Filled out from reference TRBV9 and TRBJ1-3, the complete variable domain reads DSGVTQTPKHLITATGQRVTLRCSPRSGDLSVYWYQQSLDQGLQFLIQYYNGEERAKGNILERFSAQQFPDLHSELNLSSLELGDSALYFCASSVDGGTSGNTIYFGEGSWLTVV.

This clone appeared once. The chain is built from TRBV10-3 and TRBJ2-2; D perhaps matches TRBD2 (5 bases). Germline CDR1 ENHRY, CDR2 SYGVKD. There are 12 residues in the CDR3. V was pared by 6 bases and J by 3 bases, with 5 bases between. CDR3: CAIREDTGELFF. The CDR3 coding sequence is TGTGCCATCAGGGAGGACACCGGGGAGCTGTTTTTT.

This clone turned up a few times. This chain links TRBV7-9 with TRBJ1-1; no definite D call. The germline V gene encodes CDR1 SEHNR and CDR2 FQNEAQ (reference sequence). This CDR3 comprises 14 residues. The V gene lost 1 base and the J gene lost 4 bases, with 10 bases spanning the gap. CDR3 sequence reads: CASSLGNSLTEAFF. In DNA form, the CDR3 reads TGTGCCAGCAGCTTAGGCAACAGCCTCACTGAAGCTTTCTTT.

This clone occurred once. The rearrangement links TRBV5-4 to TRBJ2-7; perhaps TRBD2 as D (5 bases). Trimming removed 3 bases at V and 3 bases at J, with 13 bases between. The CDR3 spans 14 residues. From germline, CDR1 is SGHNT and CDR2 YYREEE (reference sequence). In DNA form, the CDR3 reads TGTGCCAGCAGCTCGACGGACTCTTTCTACGAGCAGTACTTC. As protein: CASSSTDSFYEQYF.

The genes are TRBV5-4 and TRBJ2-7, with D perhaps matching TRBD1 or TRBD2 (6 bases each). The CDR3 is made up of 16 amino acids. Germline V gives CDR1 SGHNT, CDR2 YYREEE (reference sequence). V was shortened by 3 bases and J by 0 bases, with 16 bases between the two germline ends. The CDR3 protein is CASSSGGTSVSYEQYF. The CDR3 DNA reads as TGTGCCAGCAGCTCCGGCGGGACAAGCGTCTCCTACGAGCAGTACTTC.